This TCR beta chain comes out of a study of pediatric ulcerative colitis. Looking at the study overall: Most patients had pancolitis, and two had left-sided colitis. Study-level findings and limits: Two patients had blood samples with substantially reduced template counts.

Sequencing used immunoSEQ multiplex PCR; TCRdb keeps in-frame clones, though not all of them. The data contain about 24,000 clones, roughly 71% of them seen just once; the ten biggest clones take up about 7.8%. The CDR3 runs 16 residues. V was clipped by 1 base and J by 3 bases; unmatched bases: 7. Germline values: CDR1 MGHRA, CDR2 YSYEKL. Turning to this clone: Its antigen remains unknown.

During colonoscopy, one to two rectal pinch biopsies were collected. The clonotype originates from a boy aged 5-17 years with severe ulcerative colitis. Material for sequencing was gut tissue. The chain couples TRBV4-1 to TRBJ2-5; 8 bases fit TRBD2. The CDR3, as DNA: TGCGCCAGCAGCCAAGGCGAGGGCGGGAGGAAAGAGACCCAGTACTTC. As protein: CASSQGEGGRKETQYF.